This note documents a single TCR beta chain sequence. Its antigen is currently unknown. The entry originates in a study of chemoradiotherapy in HPV16-positive cancers. Study context: Candidate HPV-specific T-cell clones and common TCR motifs came from functional assays in two HPV16-positive patients.

The table came from immunoSEQ multiplex PCR; TCRdb's copy has only in-frame clones and leaves some out. The sample has some 16,000 clones; 65% to 85% are singletons. Repertoires were sampled repeatedly during chemoradiotherapy. Notes on the study in general: Functional assays defining HPV-specific T cells used only a couple of HPV16-positive patients. During treatment, candidate HPV-specific clones and E7-related motifs expanded in tumor.

This CDR3 contains 13 residues. Germline values: CDR1 MNHNS, CDR2 SASEGT. V shed 2 bases and J shed 5 bases, with 10 bases lying between them. This sample was obtained from a patient who underwent chemoradiotherapy. The rearrangement links TRBV6-1 to TRBJ2-7, with D unclear. This receptor was taken from a human donor with HPV-associated anogenital cancer. The CDR3 DNA sequence: TGTGCCAGCAGTGAAAGGCCAAGGGACGAGCAGTACTTC. This codes for CASSERPRDEQYF.